The next 22 T cell receptor beta chains were all read from a single sample in a study of patients and donors after allogeneic stem cell transplantation. TCRdb re-derived calls from the RT-PCR reads in MiXCR, one entry per CDR3 protein. The table lists roughly 940,000 distinct CDR3 sequences, about a sixth of them singletons. Material for sequencing was blood, either unsorted or a sorted T cell fraction (not recorded which). The receptor set was obtained from a human donor who was either an allogeneic HSCT recipient or a stem cell or donor lymphocyte infusion donor (not recorded which). It is not recorded whose cells these are; they may come from a transplant donor.

The chain couples TRBV11-1 to TRBJ2-1; D remains ambiguous. This CDR3 is 11 amino acids long. Looked up from germline, CDR1 is SGHAT and CDR2 is FQDESV (reference sequence). V lost 5 bases to trimming and J lost 5 bases, with 4 bases between them. DNA of the CDR3: TGTGCCAGCAGCATCGACAATGAGCAGTTCTTC. It is translated as CASSIDNEQFF.

This chain connects TRBV3-1 to TRBJ1-1; D unclear. Looked up from germline, CDR1 is LGHDT and CDR2 is YNNKEL (reference sequence). V was trimmed by 4 bases and J by 1 base, leaving 13 bases between them. This CDR3 spans 15 amino acids. In nucleotides, the CDR3 is TGTGCCAGCAGCCCAGGCGGATTTCCGAACACTGAAGCTTTCTTT. It codes for CASSPGGFPNTEAFF.

The chain couples TRBV20-1 to TRBJ2-7; TRBD2 aligns across 10 bases. CDR3 length equals 15 residues. CDR1 DFQATT and CDR2 SNEGSKA come from the germline V gene (reference sequence). V was clipped by 3 bases and J by 2 bases; unmatched bases: 7. The CDR3 region is CSASSLAGVPYEQYF. DNA for the CDR3: TGCAGTGCTAGTAGTCTAGCGGGAGTCCCCTACGAGCAGTACTTC.

This clonotype has at least ten counts. This sequence joins TRBV29-1 and TRBJ2-1; D is possibly TRBD2 (6 bases). Deletions cut 8 bases from V and 4 bases from J, with 12 bases between. This CDR3 contains 12 residues. Germline assignment: CDR1 SQVTM and CDR2 ANQGSEA. As DNA, the CDR3 is TGCAGCATGATGCGGGGATACAATGAGCAGTTCTTC. It specifies CSMMRGYNEQFF.

This clonotype was seen a few times. V and J are TRBV27 and TRBJ2-7; D may match TRBD1 or TRBD2 (5 bases each). V was shortened by 0 bases and J by 0 bases, with 9 bases between the two germline ends. This CDR3 is 15 amino acids long. Germline-derived CDR1 and CDR2 are MNHEY and SMNVEV (reference sequence). CDR3 coding DNA: TGTGCCAGCAGTTTATCGCCGGGGACCTCCTACGAGCAGTACTTC. This encodes CASSLSPGTSYEQYF.

The chain employs TRBV20-1 and TRBJ2-5; D ambiguous. Germline V gene lookup returns CDR1 DFQATT and CDR2 SNEGSKA (reference sequence). V gave up 3 bases and J gave up 0 bases, with 11 bases separating them. This CDR3 is 14 amino acids long. CDR3 DNA: TGCAGTGCTAGGGGAAACTTGTACCAAGAGACCCAGTACTTC. This sequence encodes CSARGNLYQETQYF.

This clonotype was counted at least ten times. This chain joins TRBV12-3 or TRBV12-4 and TRBJ1-1, with 7 nucleotides matching TRBD1. This CDR3 comprises 15 residues. J was trimmed by 2 bases and V by 7 bases; bases with no gene match: 10. DNA of the CDR3: TGTGCCAGCAACTCCGGGACAGCACTTAACACTGAAGCTTTCTTT. It translates to CASNSGTALNTEAFF.

This clonotype occurred a few times. This chain uses TRBV6-2 or TRBV6-3 with TRBJ2-2; 10 bases map to TRBD1. This CDR3 has 15 amino acids. Unmatched junction bases numbered 8, after V lost 6 bases and J lost 7 bases. Germline CDR1 is MNHEY and CDR2 is SVGEGT. CDR3 protein: CASRKTGQGDGELFF. The CDR3, as DNA: TGTGCCAGCAGGAAAACAGGACAGGGGGACGGGGAGCTGTTTTTT.

In its sample, this clonotype was seen a few times. V gene TRBV19 combines with J gene TRBJ1-5; TRBD1 matches 8 bases. The V segment lost 3 bases and the J segment 15 bases; nucleotides outside the gene matches: 19. The CDR3 sequence is 16 residues long. CDR1 is LNHDA and CDR2 is SQIVND in the germline V gene (reference sequence). DNA for the CDR3: TGTGCCAGTAGTATTTTCAGGGGGCAAGGGTTATCGGCCCGGCATTTT. Its translation is CASSIFRGQGLSARHF.

This clonotype was recorded at least ten times. This sequence joins TRBV5-1 and TRBJ2-3, with 10 bases matching TRBD1. Germline CDR1 and CDR2: SGHRS and YFSETQ. The CDR3 length is 15 residues. With V trimmed by 4 bases and J by 5 bases, 7 bases remained unmatched. Here the CDR3 reads CASSHDRGRIDTQYF. The CDR3 DNA is TGCGCCAGCAGCCACGACAGGGGGCGTATAGATACGCAGTATTTT.

This chain joins TRBV5-1 and TRBJ2-1; no reliable D call. Trimming pared 5 bases from V and 7 bases from J, leaving 10 bases between. The germline gives CDR1 SGHRS, CDR2 YFSETQ. The length of the CDR3 is 12 residues. The CDR3 sequence: CASRILENEQFF. Written as DNA, the CDR3 is TGCGCCAGCAGAATCCTAGAGAATGAGCAGTTCTTC.

A few counts support this clonotype. The chain carries TRBV7-2 and TRBJ1-4; 8 bases line up with TRBD1. Germline CDR1 SGHTA, CDR2 FQGNSA. The trim removed 2 bases at V and 7 bases at J, leaving 6 bases unmatched. CDR3 size: 15 residues. The CDR3 DNA reads TGTGCCAGCAGCTTACAGGGGGCTGCGGGTGAAAAACTGTTTTTT. It specifies CASSLQGAAGEKLFF.

This clonotype was recorded a few times. J is TRBJ1-5 and V is TRBV6-1; D might be TRBD1 (6 bases). The CDR3 runs to 17 residues. Germline-derived CDR1 and CDR2 are MNHNS and SASEGT. Trimming pared 6 bases from V and 3 bases from J, leaving 21 bases between. CDR3 residues: CASSPYPGQGDNQPQHF. CDR3 nucleotide sequence: TGTGCCAGCAGCCCCTACCCGGGACAAGGAGACAATCAGCCCCAGCATTTT.

The V gene is TRBV14, the J gene TRBJ2-7; TRBD1 aligns across 8 bases. Germline values: CDR1 SGHDN, CDR2 FVKESK. Losses at the gene ends were 5 bases for V and 6 bases for J; bases not matched to a gene: 12. The CDR3 consists of 15 residues. CDR3 protein: CASSYFGTGLSEQYF. CDR3 bases: TGTGCCAGCAGCTACTTCGGGACAGGCCTTTCCGAGCAGTACTTC. The variable domain in full, with the rest retrieved from reference TRBV14 and TRBJ2-7, is EAGVTQFPSHSVIEKGQTVTLRCDPISGHDNLYWYRRVMGKEIKFLLHFVKESKQDESGMPNNRFLAERTGGTYSTLKVQPAELEDSGVYFCASSYFGTGLSEQYFGPGTRLTVT.

The chain has TRBV29-1 and TRBJ2-7, with D perhaps TRBD1 (5 bases). Germline V CDR1 and CDR2: SQVTM, ANQGSEA. The CDR3 consists of 12 residues. V was clipped by 4 bases and J by 4 bases, with 11 bases between them. CDR3: CSVGRGRYEQYF. Here the CDR3 DNA reads TGCAGCGTTGGAAGGGGCCGTTACGAGCAGTACTTC.

The rearrangement links TRBV20-1 to TRBJ2-3, with D possibly called TRBD1 or TRBD2 (7 bases each). V gave up 1 base and J gave up 4 bases, with 21 bases separating them. CDR1 is DFQATT, CDR2 SNEGSKA, per germline (reference sequence). The CDR3 runs 17 residues. CDR3 DNA sequence: TGCAGTGCTAGAGGGGACCCAGGGGGGGGCCGCGCAGATACGCAGTATTTT. It translates to CSARGDPGGGRADTQYF.

This clonotype was recorded at least ten times. The chain carries TRBV20-1 and TRBJ1-5, with D unclear. CDR3 length equals 13 residues. V was trimmed by 3 bases and J by 9 bases, leaving 15 bases between them. Germline V CDR1 and CDR2: DFQATT, SNEGSKA (reference sequence). Here the CDR3 reads CSASLGSRGPQHF. The CDR3 DNA follows: TGCAGTGCTAGCTTGGGCAGCCGTGGGCCCCAGCATTTT.

In its sample, this clonotype was seen many times. V and J are TRBV4-3 and TRBJ1-5; a possible D gene is TRBD1 (5 bases). Deletions cut 0 bases from V and 0 bases from J, with 12 bases between. The germline V gene encodes CDR1 LGHNA and CDR2 YSLEER. There are 17 residues in the CDR3. For the CDR3, the DNA is TGCGCCAGCAGCCAAGATTATAGGGGATATAGCAATCAGCCCCAGCATTTT. Translating gives CASSQDYRGYSNQPQHF.

This clonotype was seen a handful of times. The chain uses TRBV12-3 or TRBV12-4 and TRBJ2-3; no clear D gene. Trimming shortened V by 4 bases and J by 2 bases, and 10 bases separated the two germline ends. This CDR3 has 14 residues. The CDR3 DNA sequence: TGTGCCAGCAGTTGGGCTTTTAACACAGATACGCAGTATTTT. Translating it yields CASSWAFNTDTQYF.

This clonotype showed up just once. The rearrangement links TRBV25-1 to TRBJ2-2; tentatively, D is TRBD1 or TRBD2 (5 bases each). This CDR3 comprises 15 residues. Germline CDR1 reads MGHDK; CDR2 reads SYGVNS. Trimming took off 1 base at V and 4 bases at J, with 10 bases between the two ends. The CDR3 loop is CASSELAGTTGELFF. CDR3 coding DNA: TGTGCCAGCAGTGAATTGGCTGGGACCACCGGGGAGCTGTTTTTT.

The chain couples TRBV5-6 to TRBJ1-6, with D maybe TRBD1 (6 bases). The CDR3 is 15 amino acids. The germline V gene has CDR1 SGHDT and CDR2 YYEEEE. Trimming took 4 bases from V and 6 from J, leaving 14 bases between them. CDR3 sequence: CASSKKDSFNSPLHF. The CDR3, as DNA: TGTGCCAGCAGCAAGAAGGACAGTTTTAATTCACCCCTCCACTTT.

This clonotype appeared a few times. CDR3: CASSRHGRGKETQYF. DNA for the CDR3: TGTGCCAGCAGCCGACACGGGCGGGGGAAAGAGACCCAGTACTTC. V and J are TRBV4-2 and TRBJ2-5; 7 bases align to TRBD2. The length of the CDR3 is 15 residues. Germline values: CDR1 LGHNA, CDR2 YNFKEQ. Trimming took 4 bases from V and 3 from J; bases not matched to a gene: 8.